These T cell receptor beta chains were read from a single sample in a study of blood T cell repertoires in COVID-19. Method: immunoSEQ multiplex PCR; TCRdb's copy keeps in-frame clones and lacks some. The data show about 290,000 clones, around four fifths seen once. Sequences were obtained from peripheral blood. These receptors all stem from a woman aged 45-59 years with active or convalescent COVID-19. CDR3s include the opening cysteine and the closing phenylalanine or tryptophan. D genes are given only for firm matches. Not all rows give a size; the values are once, few, many and, for expanded clones, a class.

V gene	D gene	J gene	CDR3 length	clone size	CDR3 protein	CDR3 DNA
TRBV5-5	-	TRBJ1-5	15	-	CASSLGGFGNQPQHF	TGTGCCAGCAGCTTGGGAGGGTTTGGCAATCAGCCCCAGCATTTT
TRBV18	TRBD1	TRBJ1-1	14	once	CASSKDRGNTEAFF	TGTGCCAGCTCAAAGGACAGGGGGAACACTGAAGCTTTCTTT
TRBV2	TRBD1	TRBJ1-5	14	-	CASSGQGGDQPQHF	TGTGCCAGCAGCGGACAGGGGGGAGATCAGCCCCAGCATTTT
TRBV5-1	-	TRBJ1-2	15	-	CASSLGPPGEDGYTF	TGCGCCAGCAGCTTGGGCCCTCCGGGGGAGGATGGCTACACCTTC
TRBV28	TRBD1	TRBJ1-1	15	-	CASSFTMTGAAEAFF	TGTGCCAGCAGTTTCACTATGACAGGGGCAGCTGAAGCTTTCTTT
TRBV5-8	-	TRBJ2-1	15	-	CASSLRSGRWGEQFF	TGTGCCAGCAGCTTGCGGAGCGGGCGATGGGGTGAGCAGTTCTTC
TRBV5-1	TRBD2	TRBJ2-1	17	-	CASSYLPGRAFDQGQFF	TGCGCCAGCAGCTACCTACCCGGGAGGGCCTTCGATCAAGGGCAGTTCTTC
TRBV6-5	TRBD2	TRBJ2-5	14	once	CASNGGRAWETQYF	TGTGCCAGCAACGGCGGGAGGGCCTGGGAGACCCAGTACTTC
TRBV3-1/TRBV3-2	TRBD2	TRBJ2-1	14	few	CASSRLALYNEQFF	TGTGCCAGCAGTAGACTAGCGCTTTACAATGAGCAGTTCTTC
TRBV11-2	-	TRBJ1-1	12	-	CASSLGAYEAFF	TGTGCCAGCAGCTTAGGGGCCTATGAAGCTTTCTTT
TRBV9	TRBD2	TRBJ2-3	18	-	CASSVSLGLAGVMDTQYF	TGTGCCAGCAGCGTGAGTCTCGGACTAGCGGGAGTTATGGATACGCAGTATTTT
TRBV5-1	-	TRBJ1-2	15	-	CASSLGSAGASGDTF	TGCGCCAGCAGCTTGGGAAGTGCGGGGGCGAGTGGGGACACCTTC
TRBV15	-	TRBJ1-1	13	once	CATSRAGNTEAFF	TGTGCCACCAGCAGAGCGGGGAACACTGAAGCTTTCTTT
TRBV21-1	-	TRBJ1-2	15	many	CASSKSGTGVHGYTF	TGTGCCAGCAGCAAAAGTGGGACAGGGGTTCATGGCTACACCTTC
TRBV30	TRBD1	TRBJ2-2	13	few	CAWSVQGAGELFF	TGTGCCTGGAGTGTACAGGGGGCCGGGGAGCTGTTTTTT
TRBV5-4	TRBD2	TRBJ2-7	15	once	CASSAGGGSVYEQYF	TGTGCCAGCAGCGCGGGGGGCGGGAGTGTGTACGAGCAGTACTTC
TRBV5-8	TRBD2	TRBJ2-1	16	-	CASTKWAGGPFYEQFF	TGTGCCAGCACTAAATGGGCGGGAGGGCCTTTTTATGAGCAGTTCTTC
TRBV7-9	-	TRBJ1-5	15	-	CASSLGGFSNQPQHF	TGTGCCAGCAGCTTAGGGGGCTTTAGCAATCAGCCCCAGCATTTT
TRBV24-1	-	TRBJ1-2	13	-	CATSPPGNYGYTF	TGTGCCACCTCCCCCCCAGGGAACTATGGCTACACCTTC
TRBV20-1	-	TRBJ2-7	11	-	CSAPVYYEQYF	TGCAGTGCTCCCGTTTACTACGAGCAGTACTTC
TRBV28	TRBD1	TRBJ1-4	14	-	CASTRDRVYEKLFF	TGTGCCAGCACCCGGGACAGGGTCTATGAAAAACTGTTTTTT
TRBV10-3	TRBD2	TRBJ2-3	14	-	CATRLAGATDTQYF	TGTGCCACAAGACTAGCGGGAGCCACAGATACGCAGTATTTT
TRBV25-1	-	TRBJ2-1	16	-	CASSEEAGLRYNEQFF	TGTGCCAGCAGTGAAGAGGCAGGGTTGCGGTACAATGAGCAGTTCTTC